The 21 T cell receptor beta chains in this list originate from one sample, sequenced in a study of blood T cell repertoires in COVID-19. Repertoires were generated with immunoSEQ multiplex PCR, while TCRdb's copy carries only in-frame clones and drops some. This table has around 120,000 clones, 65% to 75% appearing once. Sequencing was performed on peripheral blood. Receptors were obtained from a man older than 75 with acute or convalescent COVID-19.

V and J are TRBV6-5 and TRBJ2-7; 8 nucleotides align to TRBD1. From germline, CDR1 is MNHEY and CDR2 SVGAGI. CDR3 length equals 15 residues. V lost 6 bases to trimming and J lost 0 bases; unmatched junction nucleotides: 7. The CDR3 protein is CASRGTGTFSYEQYF. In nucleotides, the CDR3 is TGTGCCAGCAGAGGGACAGGAACCTTCTCCTACGAGCAGTACTTC.

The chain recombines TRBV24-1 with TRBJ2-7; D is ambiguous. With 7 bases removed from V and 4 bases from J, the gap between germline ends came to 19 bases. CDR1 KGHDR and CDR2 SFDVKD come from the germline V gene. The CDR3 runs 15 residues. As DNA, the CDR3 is TGTGCCACCAGAAACCCGCCAAAGATAGAATACGAGCAGTACTTC. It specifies CATRNPPKIEYEQYF.

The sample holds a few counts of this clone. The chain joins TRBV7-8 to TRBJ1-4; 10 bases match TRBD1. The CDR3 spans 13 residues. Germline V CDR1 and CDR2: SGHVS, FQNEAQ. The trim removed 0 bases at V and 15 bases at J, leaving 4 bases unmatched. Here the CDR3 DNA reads TGTGCCAGCAGCTTAGCGTTGGGACAGGGGTTGTTTTTT. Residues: CASSLALGQGLFF.

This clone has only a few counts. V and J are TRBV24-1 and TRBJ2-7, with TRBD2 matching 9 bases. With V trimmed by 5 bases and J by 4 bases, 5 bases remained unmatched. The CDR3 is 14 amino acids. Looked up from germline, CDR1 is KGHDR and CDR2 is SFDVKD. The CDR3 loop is CATSVGSGSYEQYF. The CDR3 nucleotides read TGTGCCACCAGTGTCGGTAGCGGGAGTTACGAGCAGTACTTC.

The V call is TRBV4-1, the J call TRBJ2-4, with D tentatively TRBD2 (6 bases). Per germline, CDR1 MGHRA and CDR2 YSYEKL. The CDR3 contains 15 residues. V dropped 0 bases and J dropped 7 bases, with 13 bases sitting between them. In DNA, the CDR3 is TGCGCCAGCAGCCAAGACTTGAGCGGGTGGAACATTCAGTACTTC. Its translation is CASSQDLSGWNIQYF.

CDR3 protein: CATSDSRTADRIQYF. In DNA, the CDR3 is TGTGCCACCAGTGATTCTCGGACAGCCGATAGAATTCAGTACTTC. The J gene is TRBJ2-4, the V gene TRBV24-1; D perhaps matches TRBD1 (6 bases). Trimming left V 2 bases short and J 10 bases short, with 17 bases between. The CDR3 contains 15 residues. CDR1 KGHDR and CDR2 SFDVKD come from the germline V gene.

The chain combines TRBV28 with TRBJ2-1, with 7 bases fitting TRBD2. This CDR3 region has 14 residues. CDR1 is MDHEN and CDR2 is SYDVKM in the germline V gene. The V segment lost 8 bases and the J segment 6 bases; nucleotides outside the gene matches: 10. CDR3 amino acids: CASGRGGPSNEQFF. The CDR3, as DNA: TGTGCCAGCGGTCGGGGAGGGCCGTCCAATGAGCAGTTCTTC.

The CDR3 sequence: CASGASGNTIYF. In DNA form, the CDR3 reads TGTGCCAGCGGGGCGTCTGGAAACACCATATATTTT. The rearrangement joins TRBV27 to TRBJ1-3, with TRBD1 as a possible D gene (5 bases). Germline lookup yields CDR1 MNHEY and CDR2 SMNVEV (reference sequence). V was cut by 8 bases and J by 1 base, with 6 bases left in between. The CDR3 is made up of 12 amino acids.

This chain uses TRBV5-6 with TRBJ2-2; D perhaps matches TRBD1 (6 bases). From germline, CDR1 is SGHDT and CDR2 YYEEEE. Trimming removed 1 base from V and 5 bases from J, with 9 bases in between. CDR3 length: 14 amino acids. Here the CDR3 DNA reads TGTGCCAGCAGCTTGTGGGGGCGTACCGGGGAGCTGTTTTTT. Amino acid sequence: CASSLWGRTGELFF. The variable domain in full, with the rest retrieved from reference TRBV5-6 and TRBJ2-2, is DAGVTQSPTHLIKTRGQQVTLRCSPKSGHDTVSWYQQALGQGPQFIFQYYEEEERQRGNFPDRFSGHQFPNYSSELNVNALLLGDSALYLCASSLWGRTGELFFGEGSRLTVL.

The chain's CDR3 is CASSPPGGPQSEQFF. CDR3 coding DNA: TGTGCCAGCAGCCCCCCGGGGGGCCCTCAATCTGAGCAGTTCTTC. This chain links TRBV6-5 with TRBJ2-1; possibly TRBD2 for D (7 bases). Looked up from germline, CDR1 is MNHEY and CDR2 is SVGAGI. The CDR3 is 15 amino acids. V was clipped by 6 bases and J by 9 bases, with 21 bases between them.

This CDR3 is CASSTVTGPYEQYF. The DNA of the CDR3 is TGTGCCAGCAGCACAGTGACAGGGCCCTACGAGCAGTACTTC. The chain employs TRBV7-2 and TRBJ2-7; 7 bases line up with TRBD1. This CDR3 spans 14 amino acids. Germline values: CDR1 SGHTA, CDR2 FQGNSA. V lost 5 bases to trimming and J lost 2 bases; unmatched junction nucleotides: 6.

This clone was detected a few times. The CDR3 spells CASSQWALYGQENYGYTF. In nucleotides, the CDR3 is TGTGCCAGCAGCCAATGGGCCTTATACGGACAGGAGAACTATGGCTACACCTTC. The J gene is TRBJ1-2, the V gene TRBV3-1 (or the pseudogene TRBV3-2), with 7 nucleotides matching TRBD1. The germline gives CDR1 LGHDT, CDR2 YNNKEL (reference sequence). The junction had 14 bases not matched to a gene; V was cut back by 2 bases and J by 2 bases. This CDR3 is 18 amino acids long.

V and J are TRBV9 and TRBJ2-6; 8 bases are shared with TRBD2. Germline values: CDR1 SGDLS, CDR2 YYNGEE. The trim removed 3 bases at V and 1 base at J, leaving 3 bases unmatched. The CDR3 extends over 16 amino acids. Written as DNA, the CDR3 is TGTGCCAGCAGCGAACGGGAGGGATCTGGGGCCAACGTCCTGACTTTC. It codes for CASSEREGSGANVLTF.

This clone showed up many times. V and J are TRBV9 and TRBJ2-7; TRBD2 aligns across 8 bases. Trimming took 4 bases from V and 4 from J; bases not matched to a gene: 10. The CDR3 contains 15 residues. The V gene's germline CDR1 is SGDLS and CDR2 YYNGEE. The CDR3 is CASSPESGRRYEQYF. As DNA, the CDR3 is TGTGCCAGCAGCCCCGAGAGCGGGAGAAGGTACGAGCAGTACTTC. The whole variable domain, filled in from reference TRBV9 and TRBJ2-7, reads DSGVTQTPKHLITATGQRVTLRCSPRSGDLSVYWYQQSLDQGLQFLIQYYNGEERAKGNILERFSAQQFPDLHSELNLSSLELGDSALYFCASSPESGRRYEQYFGPGTRLTVT.

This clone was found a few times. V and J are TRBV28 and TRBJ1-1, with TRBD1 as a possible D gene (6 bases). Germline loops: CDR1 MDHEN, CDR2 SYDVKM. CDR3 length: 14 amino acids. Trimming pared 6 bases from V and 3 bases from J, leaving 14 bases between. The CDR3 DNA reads TGTGCCAGCAGCGCGACAGGTCGTTACACTGAAGCTTTCTTT. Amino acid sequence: CASSATGRYTEAFF.

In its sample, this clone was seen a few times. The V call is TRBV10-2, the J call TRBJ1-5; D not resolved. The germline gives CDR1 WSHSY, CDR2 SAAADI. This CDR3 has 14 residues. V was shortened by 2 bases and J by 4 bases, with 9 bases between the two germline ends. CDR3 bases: TGCGCCAGCAGTGAGAATACAGCAAATCAGCCCCAGCATTTT. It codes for CASSENTANQPQHF.

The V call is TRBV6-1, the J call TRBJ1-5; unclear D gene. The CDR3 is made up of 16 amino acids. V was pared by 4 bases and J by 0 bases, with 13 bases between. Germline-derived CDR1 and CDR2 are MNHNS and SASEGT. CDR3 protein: CASSGPRDYSNQPQHF. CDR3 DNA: TGTGCCAGCAGTGGCCCTCGGGATTATAGCAATCAGCCCCAGCATTTT.

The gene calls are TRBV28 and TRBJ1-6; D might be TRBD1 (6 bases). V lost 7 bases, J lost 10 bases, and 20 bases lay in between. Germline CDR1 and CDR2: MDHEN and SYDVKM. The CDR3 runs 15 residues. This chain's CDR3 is CASTTRGGKGSPLHF. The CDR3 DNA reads TGTGCCAGCACCACAAGGGGGGGAAAGGGATCACCCCTCCACTTT.

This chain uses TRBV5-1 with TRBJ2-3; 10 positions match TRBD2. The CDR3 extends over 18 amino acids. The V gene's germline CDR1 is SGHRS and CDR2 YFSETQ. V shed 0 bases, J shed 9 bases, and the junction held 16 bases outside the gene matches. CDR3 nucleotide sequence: TGCGCCAGCAGCTTGGAGGTAGCGGGAGGTCTCGGGAGGAGCACGCAGTATTTT. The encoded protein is CASSLEVAGGLGRSTQYF.

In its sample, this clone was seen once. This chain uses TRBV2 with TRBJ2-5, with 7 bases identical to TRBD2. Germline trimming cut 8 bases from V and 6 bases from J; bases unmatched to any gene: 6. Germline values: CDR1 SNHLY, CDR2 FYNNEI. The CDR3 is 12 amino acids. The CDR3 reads CASVGGGQTQYF. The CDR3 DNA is TGTGCCAGCGTGGGGGGGGGACAGACCCAGTACTTC.

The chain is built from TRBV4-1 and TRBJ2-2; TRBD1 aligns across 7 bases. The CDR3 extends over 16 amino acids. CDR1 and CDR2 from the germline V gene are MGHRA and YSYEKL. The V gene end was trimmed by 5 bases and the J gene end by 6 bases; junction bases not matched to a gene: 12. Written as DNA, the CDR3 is TGCGCCAGCAGCGCCCGGGACAGTCGGGATCCCGGGGAGCTGTTTTTT. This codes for CASSARDSRDPGELFF.